The entry that follows covers one T cell receptor (beta chain) sequence. This sample stems from a study of blood T cell repertoires in COVID-19. Looking at the study overall: The samples span acute and convalescent COVID-19 from the United States, Italy and Spain. PBMCs, B-cell-depleted T cells, or T cells provided the cDNA or gDNA that made up the material.

Repertoires were generated with immunoSEQ multiplex PCR, while TCRdb's copy carries only in-frame clones and drops some. The sample consists of 99,000 or so clones, approximately 78% of them appearing once. The V segment lost 4 bases and the J segment 7 bases; nucleotides outside the gene matches: 9. From germline, CDR1 is SNHLY and CDR2 FYNNEI. The CDR3 length is 15 residues. The chain joins TRBV2 to TRBJ1-5, with 8 bases aligning to TRBD1. Input material: peripheral blood. The TCR was taken from a woman older than 75 with acute or convalescent COVID-19. In DNA, the CDR3 is TGTGCCAGCAGTGCTTTCCCAGGGGGCGGGCAGCCCCAGCATTTT. Amino acids: CASSAFPGGGQPQHF.